This TCR beta chain was recorded in a study of blood T cell repertoires in COVID-19. Study-wide background: Donors in the United States, Italy and Spain gave samples during acute or convalescent COVID-19. PBMCs, B-cell-depleted T cells, or T cells were the source of the cDNA or gDNA that made up the material.

The CDR3 loop spans 14 amino acids. The germline V and J ends were trimmed by 6 bases and 3 bases, with 14 bases remaining between them. Germline CDR1 reads SNHLY; CDR2 reads FYNNEI. Sequenced by immunoSEQ multiplex PCR; TCRdb stores in-frame clones only, minus some. The table records around 200,000 clones, around 80% of them present only once. The J gene is TRBJ1-2, the V gene TRBV2; possible D gene TRBD1, 6 bases. The sequence came from a man aged 50 to 59 with active or convalescent COVID-19. Sequenced input: peripheral blood. CDR3 amino acids: CASSYTSGDYGYTF. The CDR3 DNA reads as TGTGCCAGCAGCTACACGTCAGGGGACTATGGCTACACCTTC.